This entry is about one T cell receptor (beta chain). This specimen belongs to a study of blood T cell repertoires in COVID-19. Study-level background: Some COVID-19 samples were acute and others convalescent; all came from the United States, Italy and Spain. From T cells, B-cell-depleted T cells, or PBMCs came the material, which was cDNA or gDNA.

The CDR3 covers 16 residues. Trimming cost V 4 bases and J 3 bases; bases outside gene matches: 9. The germline gives CDR1 MNHEY, CDR2 SVGAGI. Original processing methods: How many nucleated cells were present was estimated from reference gene primer amplification. Sequencing was performed with immunoSEQ multiplex PCR; in TCRdb, only in-frame clones are kept and a portion is missing. D and trimming come from the DNA, and the V and J calls and clone size come from that table. The sample holds 88,000 or so clones, 70% to 80% seen once. Sequencing was carried out using peripheral blood. The genes are TRBV6-5 and TRBJ2-3; TRBD2 matches 8 bases. The TCR was taken from a human donor in a cohort sampled during active COVID-19. CDR3 nucleotide sequence: TGTGCCAGCAGTTCTGCGGGGGCGGGGGGTACAGATACGCAGTATTTT. Translated: CASSSAGAGGTDTQYF.